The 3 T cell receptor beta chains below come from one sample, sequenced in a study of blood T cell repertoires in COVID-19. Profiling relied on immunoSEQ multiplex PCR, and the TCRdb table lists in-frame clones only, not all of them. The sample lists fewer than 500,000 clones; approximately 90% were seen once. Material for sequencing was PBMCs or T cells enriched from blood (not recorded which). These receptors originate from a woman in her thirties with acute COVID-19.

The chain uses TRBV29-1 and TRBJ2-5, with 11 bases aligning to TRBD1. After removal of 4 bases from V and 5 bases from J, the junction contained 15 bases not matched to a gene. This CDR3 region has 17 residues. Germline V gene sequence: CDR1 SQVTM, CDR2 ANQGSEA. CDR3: CSVVGTGGYTRVETQYF. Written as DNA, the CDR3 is TGCAGCGTTGTCGGGACAGGGGGTTATACCCGCGTCGAGACCCAGTACTTC.

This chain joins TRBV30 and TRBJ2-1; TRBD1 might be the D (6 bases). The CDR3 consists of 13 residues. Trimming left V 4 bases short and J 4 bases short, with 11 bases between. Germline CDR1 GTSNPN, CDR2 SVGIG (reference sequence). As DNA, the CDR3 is TGTGCCTGGAATCAGGGGCAGTACAATGAGCAGTTCTTC. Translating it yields CAWNQGQYNEQFF.

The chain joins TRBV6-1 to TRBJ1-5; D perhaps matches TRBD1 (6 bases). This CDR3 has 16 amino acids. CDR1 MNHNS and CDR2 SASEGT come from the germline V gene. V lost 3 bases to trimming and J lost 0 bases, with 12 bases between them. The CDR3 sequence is CASSEWGPDSNQPQHF. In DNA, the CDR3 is TGTGCCAGCAGTGAGTGGGGGCCAGATAGCAATCAGCCCCAGCATTTT.